This TCR beta chain was profiled in a study of molecular identifiers for immune sequencing clone quantification. Previously described methods and listed TCR primers were employed for the bulk TCR libraries. TCRdb passed the PCR reads through MiXCR, listing each CDR3 protein once. Among a few hundred thousand distinct CDR3 sequences listed, over 20% were seen once. Comments on this clonotype: Its antigen is not known.

General study results and limits: In a background of around 920,000 naive cells, spiked Jurkat TCR RNA from one cell was reportedly detectable. Over 99% of effector molecules, yet under 1% of naive-cell molecules, were held by clones above 20 RNA copies. Shared barcodes on identical TCR molecules could underestimate the sizes of highly expanded clones.

This sequence was found in a human donor in good health. Some libraries in this study had Jurkat cell RNA spiked in. Sample: naive CD8+ T cells from blood, with Jurkat cell RNA spiked in. As to subset: FACS-sorted CD8+CD4-CCR7+CD45RA+ naive T cells.

CDR3 amino acids: CSASERGYEQYF. The CDR3 nucleotides read TGCAGTGCTAGTGAGAGGGGCTACGAGCAGTACTTC. The J gene is TRBJ2-7, the V gene TRBV20-1, with D perhaps assigned TRBD1 or TRBD2 (5 bases each). V was shortened by 3 bases and J by 3 bases, with 9 bases between the two germline ends. CDR1 and CDR2 (germline): DFQATT, SNEGSKA (reference sequence). The CDR3 is 12 residues long.